A selection of T cell receptor beta chains follows, all from one sample in a study of T cells after yellow fever vaccination. TCRdb redid the calling of the 5' RACE reads with MiXCR, one entry per CDR3 protein. This table holds 300,000 to 400,000 distinct CDR3 sequences, about 6.2% found once. The material was PBMCs, obtained 5 days after the yellow fever booster vaccination. These receptors all come from a man aged 30-40 years who received the YFV17D yellow fever vaccine. Each CDR3 is given with its conserved first and last residue. The D gene is left open where the match is weak. Size values are once, few and many counts, or a class for expanded clones, and some rows have none.

d_call	v_call	clone_size	j_call	cdr3_aa	cdr3_nt
TRBD2	TRBV12-3/TRBV12-4	many	TRBJ2-1	CASSLWLAGSNEQFF	TGTGCCAGCAGTTTATGGCTAGCGGGATCCAATGAGCAGTTCTTC
-	TRBV10-3	-	TRBJ2-3	CAISDGSSDTQYF	TGTGCCATCAGTGACGGGTCTTCGGATACGCAGTATTTT
TRBD1	TRBV12-3/TRBV12-4	many	TRBJ2-1	CASRDRDYNEQFF	TGTGCCAGCAGGGACAGGGACTACAATGAGCAGTTCTTC
-	TRBV20-1	many	TRBJ2-7	CSASGGVEQYF	TGCAGTGCTAGCGGGGGTGTCGAGCAGTACTTC
-	TRBV3-1	few	TRBJ2-3	CASSPRTAKPQDTQYF	TGTGCCAGCAGCCCCCGGACTGCTAAACCGCAGGATACGCAGTATTTT
-	TRBV3-1	-	TRBJ1-6	CASSQADSSPLHF	TGTGCCAGCAGCCAAGCGGACAGCTCACCCCTCCACTTT
-	TRBV6-2/TRBV6-3	many	TRBJ1-5	CASSYAFNSNQPQHF	TGTGCCAGCAGTTACGCGTTCAATAGCAATCAGCCCCAGCATTTT
-	TRBV19	few	TRBJ2-5	CATQKGGQETQYF	TGTGCCACCCAAAAAGGGGGACAAGAGACCCAGTACTTC
-	TRBV20-1	-	TRBJ2-1	CSAVQLGWGDDEQFF	TGCAGTGCCGTACAACTAGGGTGGGGAGACGATGAGCAGTTCTTC
-	TRBV10-3	few	TRBJ2-1	CAIGEDYNEQFF	TGTGCCATCGGGGAGGATTACAATGAGCAGTTCTTC
-	TRBV15	many	TRBJ2-3	CATSRTLKGDTQYF	TGTGCCACCAGCAGAACTCTGAAGGGAGATACGCAGTATTTT
-	TRBV20-1	-	TRBJ2-3	CCASRFLATSTDTQYF	TGCTGTGCTAGCCGATTTCTAGCGACCAGCACAGATACGCAGTATTTT
-	TRBV7-9	-	TRBJ2-7	CASLQSSSYEQYF	TGTGCCAGCCTACAGTCAAGCTCCTACGAGCAGTACTTC
TRBD1	TRBV5-1	few	TRBJ2-3	CASSWGQGTDTQYF	TGCGCCAGCAGTTGGGGACAGGGCACAGATACGCAGTATTTT
-	TRBV27	many	TRBJ2-7	CASSLLRDPSYEQYF	TGTGCCAGCAGTTTACTACGAGATCCCTCCTACGAGCAGTACTTC
-	TRBV20-1	many	TRBJ1-5	CSARRLNQPQHF	TGCAGTGCTAGACGGCTCAATCAGCCCCAGCATTTT
-	TRBV4-2	-	TRBJ1-2	CASSQDWANYGYTF	TGTGCCAGCAGCCAAGACTGGGCCAACTATGGCTACACCTTC
-	TRBV7-2	many	TRBJ2-1	CASSLTAYNEQFF	TGTGCCAGCAGCTTAACCGCCTACAATGAGCAGTTCTTC
-	TRBV28	-	TRBJ2-3	CASSQMGGVADTQYF	TGTGCCAGCAGCCAAATGGGGGGAGTGGCAGATACGCAGTATTTT
-	TRBV4-3	-	TRBJ2-7	CASSQEPNAAYEQYF	TGCGCCAGCAGCCAAGAACCCAATGCTGCCTACGAGCAGTACTTC
TRBD2	TRBV4-3	many	TRBJ2-3	CASSQGVTSGRAAGTDTQYF	TGCGCCAGCAGCCAAGGAGTGACTAGCGGGAGGGCCGCTGGGACAGATACGCAGTATTTT
-	TRBV20-1	few	TRBJ2-2	CSARDSQGAGELFF	TGCAGTGCTAGAGATAGCCAGGGAGCCGGGGAGCTGTTTTTT
TRBD2	TRBV28	-	TRBJ2-7	CASSFIGRGLAGAYEQYF	TGTGCCAGCAGTTTTATTGGTAGGGGGCTAGCGGGAGCCTACGAGCAGTACTTC
TRBD2	TRBV7-2	-	TRBJ2-3	CASSLGAGAPPDTQYF	TGTGCCAGCAGCTTAGGAGCGGGAGCCCCCCCAGATACGCAGTATTTT
-	TRBV3-1	many	TRBJ2-7	CASSQVASSSYEQYF	TGTGCCAGCAGCCAAGTCGCTTCGAGCTCCTACGAGCAGTACTTC
-	TRBV6-2/TRBV6-3	few	TRBJ2-6	CASSSEGANVLTF	TGTGCCAGCAGTTCGGAAGGGGCCAACGTCCTGACTTTC
-	TRBV4-3	many	TRBJ2-7	CASSQGSTGARYEQYF	TGCGCCAGCAGCCAAGGGTCCACGGGGGCAAGGTACGAGCAGTACTTC
TRBD1	TRBV9	many	TRBJ1-4	CASSVQGVTNEKLFF	TGTGCCAGCAGCGTACAGGGGGTCACTAATGAAAAACTGTTTTTT
TRBD1	TRBV5-1	few	TRBJ1-1	CASSLDRGAGTEAFF	TGCGCCAGCAGCTTGGACAGGGGTGCGGGCACTGAAGCTTTCTTT
TRBD2	TRBV5-1	-	TRBJ2-1	CASSPIGTSGYNEQFF	TGCGCCAGCAGCCCCATAGGGACTAGCGGATACAATGAGCAGTTCTTC
TRBD2	TRBV7-2	-	TRBJ2-1	CASSTAVGGNEQFF	TGTGCCAGCAGTACAGCGGTCGGGGGGAATGAGCAGTTCTTC
-	TRBV28	many	TRBJ2-5	CASSLLKETQYF	TGTGCCAGCAGTTTATTGAAAGAGACCCAGTACTTC
-	TRBV5-4	few	TRBJ2-1	CASSSPRGMSYNEQFF	TGTGCCAGCAGCAGCCCCAGGGGAATGTCTTACAATGAGCAGTTCTTC
TRBD2	TRBV5-1	many	TRBJ2-5	CASSTAGGRETQYF	TGCGCCAGCAGCACTGCGGGAGGGCGAGAGACCCAGTACTTC
TRBD1	TRBV15	few	TRBJ1-1	CATSRTGINTEAFF	TGTGCCACCAGCAGGACAGGGATTAACACTGAAGCTTTCTTT
TRBD2	TRBV27	many	TRBJ2-1	CASSGLAGFGNEQFF	TGTGCCAGCAGTGGACTAGCGGGATTCGGGAATGAGCAGTTCTTC
-	TRBV5-1	many	TRBJ2-3	CASSPGGGTTPSDTQYF	TGCGCCAGCAGCCCTGGAGGCGGGACAACTCCGTCAGATACGCAGTATTTT
-	TRBV10-1	few	TRBJ2-1	CASSESRTGVAEQFF	TGCGCCAGCAGTGAGTCTAGAACGGGAGTCGCTGAGCAGTTCTTC
-	TRBV19	few	TRBJ2-3	CASSIRFSTDTQYF	TGTGCCAGTAGCATCCGATTCAGCACAGATACGCAGTATTTT
-	TRBV28	many	TRBJ2-3	CASGRGADTQYF	TGTGCCAGCGGAAGAGGGGCAGATACGCAGTATTTT
-	TRBV5-1	few	TRBJ2-5	CASSHSRGTETQYF	TGCGCCAGCAGCCATAGCAGGGGAACTGAGACCCAGTACTTC
-	TRBV12-3/TRBV12-4	-	TRBJ1-6	CASSLGDGSPLHF	TGTGCCAGCAGTTTAGGTGATGGTTCACCCCTCCACTTT
-	TRBV24-1	-	TRBJ2-2	CATSKGSYTGELFF	TGTGCCACCAGTAAGGGCTCTTACACCGGGGAGCTGTTTTTT
TRBD2	TRBV7-8	many	TRBJ2-1	CASSLRLAGQQFF	TGTGCCAGCAGCCTCCGACTAGCCGGCCAGCAGTTCTTC
-	TRBV7-2	few	TRBJ2-2	CASSPWGTPGTGELFF	TGTGCCAGCAGCCCATGGGGCACCCCGGGGACCGGGGAGCTGTTTTTT
TRBD2	TRBV7-9	few	TRBJ2-7	CASSSAPAGPGEQYF	TGTGCCAGCAGCTCCGCCCCAGCGGGACCGGGTGAGCAGTACTTC